These 10 T cell receptor beta chains were all obtained from the same sample, sequenced in a study of T cell responses to AZD1222 COVID-19 vaccine. Using immunoSEQ multiplex PCR, the repertoire was profiled, and TCRdb retains in-frame clones only, with some absent. The sample lists around 160,000 clones, about 90% seen once, with about 3% in the top ten. The sample here was peripheral blood, taken on day 0 of MenACWY control vaccination. Every receptor here comes from an adult in good health.

The CDR3 here is CASQAGGSTDTQYF. The CDR3 DNA reads as TGTGCCTCTCAAGCGGGGGGTTCCACAGATACGCAGTATTTT. This chain uses TRBV6-5 with TRBJ2-3; 9 nucleotides align to TRBD2. CDR3 size: 14 residues. Germline CDR1 reads MNHEY; CDR2 reads SVGAGI. J lost 2 bases, V lost 11 bases, and 8 bases had no gene match.

The CDR3 sequence is CASSPPRNSQYF. Here the CDR3 DNA reads TGTGCCAGCTCACCACCAAGGAACTCGCAGTATTTT. V is TRBV18 and J is TRBJ2-3, with D unresolved. Germline CDR1 reads KGHSH; CDR2 reads LQKENI. The V gene lost 0 bases and the J gene lost 10 bases, with 8 bases spanning the gap. CDR3 length: 12 amino acids.

The chain recombines TRBV30 with TRBJ1-4; D gene uncertain. This CDR3 is built from 13 residues. CDR1 is GTSNPN and CDR2 is SVGIG in the germline V gene (reference sequence). V was pared by 0 bases and J by 3 bases, with 5 bases between. The CDR3 loop reads CAWSVSANEKLFF. As DNA, the CDR3 is TGTGCCTGGAGTGTATCGGCTAATGAAAAACTGTTTTTT.

The chain uses TRBV6-5 and TRBJ1-5; 10 positions agree with TRBD1. V shed 6 bases, J shed 5 bases, and the junction held 4 bases outside the gene matches. Germline CDR1 MNHEY, CDR2 SVGAGI. The CDR3 length is 14 residues. The CDR3 region is CASRRDRGDQPQHF. CDR3 nucleotide sequence: TGTGCCAGCAGACGGGACAGGGGAGATCAGCCCCAGCATTTT.

The CDR3 nucleotides are TGCACCAGCAGCCAGGCCAGTGAGGGGATCTCCTATAATTCACCCCTCCACTTT. This codes for CTSSQASEGISYNSPLHF. The gene calls are TRBV1 and TRBJ1-6. TRBV1 is deemed a pseudogene. The CDR3 runs 18 residues.

The chain employs TRBV28 and TRBJ2-6; perhaps TRBD2 as D (6 bases). Between the trimmed V and J ends, which lost 6 bases and 0 bases, there was a span of 9 bases. The CDR3 runs 15 residues. Germline CDR1 and CDR2: MDHEN and SYDVKM. The CDR3 DNA sequence: TGTGCCAGCAGCCACGGGGGCTCTGGGGCCAACGTCCTGACTTTC. Its protein is CASSHGGSGANVLTF.

The chain carries TRBV12-3 or TRBV12-4 and TRBJ2-7; D not resolved. The CDR3 contains 12 residues. V gave up 5 bases and J gave up 2 bases, with 7 bases separating them. The CDR3 reads CASSRLTYEQYF. The CDR3 DNA reads TGTGCCAGCAGTCGACTTACCTACGAGCAGTACTTC.

This clone was seen a single time. The chain has TRBV2 and TRBJ1-3; a possible D gene is TRBD1 (5 bases). The CDR3 sequence is 15 residues long. V dropped 5 bases and J dropped 0 bases, with 11 bases sitting between them. Germline CDR1 SNHLY, CDR2 FYNNEI. CDR3 nucleotides: TGTGCCAGCAGTACCCCCACAGGCTCTGGAAACACCATATATTTT. The encoded protein is CASSTPTGSGNTIYF.

The J gene is TRBJ1-2, the V gene TRBV6-1, with a weak D call TRBD1 (5 bases). The CDR3 contains 13 residues. The germline V gene has CDR1 MNHNS and CDR2 SASEGT. Trimming took off 1 base at V and 7 bases at J, with 10 bases between the two ends. CDR3 DNA sequence: TGTGCCAGCAGTGAAGGGTCAGGGTCTGGCTACACCTTC. The encoded protein is CASSEGSGSGYTF.

This chain links TRBV27 with TRBJ2-2; 8 positions match TRBD2. The length of the CDR3 is 16 residues. Germline V CDR1 and CDR2: MNHEY, SMNVEV (reference sequence). Trimming cost V 10 bases and J 4 bases; bases outside gene matches: 14. As DNA, the CDR3 is TGTGCCACCCTACCCCCCGGGAGGGCCGGCACCGGGGAGCTGTTTTTT. Translating it yields CATLPPGRAGTGELFF.